These T cell receptor beta chains were read from a single sample in a study of blood T cell repertoires in COVID-19. Measured with immunoSEQ multiplex PCR; TCRdb has only the in-frame clones, and not every one. The sample yields fewer than 200,000 clones, more than 75% seen once. The sequencing sample was made of PBMCs or T cells enriched from blood (not recorded which). The receptor source for this set is a human donor with acute COVID-19. The donor label of this sample is uncertain. CDR3s include the opening cysteine and the closing phenylalanine or tryptophan. Each record gives: CDR3 protein, CDR3 DNA, J gene, clone size, V gene, D gene. D genes are given only for firm matches. Expanded clones are given a class, and other clones once, few, many or no size at all.

cdr3_aa: CATSNGYGYTF
cdr3_nt: TGTGCCACCAGTAACGGTTATGGCTACACCTTC
j_call: TRBJ1-2
clone_size: NA
v_call: TRBV24-1
d_call: NA

cdr3_aa: CASAEQLGSPLHF
cdr3_nt: TGTGCCAGCGCGGAACAACTAGGGTCACCCCTCCACTTT
j_call: TRBJ1-6
clone_size: NA
v_call: TRBV14
d_call: NA

cdr3_aa: CASSSRAAGTYNEQFF
cdr3_nt: TGTGCCAGCAGCTCCCGGGCAGCGGGAACCTACAATGAGCAGTTCTTC
j_call: TRBJ2-1
clone_size: NA
v_call: TRBV7-3
d_call: TRBD2

cdr3_aa: CASSPETDDTQYF
cdr3_nt: TGTGCCAGCAGCCCGGAGACAGACGATACGCAGTATTTT
j_call: TRBJ2-3
clone_size: once
v_call: TRBV5-6
d_call: NA

cdr3_aa: CSASAPGGYSYEQYF
cdr3_nt: TGCAGTGCTAGTGCCCCAGGGGGGTATTCCTACGAGCAGTACTTC
j_call: TRBJ2-7
clone_size: NA
v_call: TRBV20-1
d_call: NA

cdr3_aa: CASSQGDQPQHF
cdr3_nt: TGTGCCAGTAGCCAGGGAGATCAGCCCCAGCATTTT
j_call: TRBJ1-5
clone_size: NA
v_call: TRBV3-1/TRBV3-2
d_call: NA

cdr3_aa: CASTPDSRTEAFF
cdr3_nt: TGTGCCAGCACCCCGGACAGTCGAACTGAAGCTTTCTTT
j_call: TRBJ1-1
clone_size: NA
v_call: TRBV25-1
d_call: NA

cdr3_aa: CAWRKLFNYGYTF
cdr3_nt: TGTGCCTGGAGGAAGCTGTTCAACTATGGCTACACCTTC
j_call: TRBJ1-2
clone_size: NA
v_call: TRBV30
d_call: NA

cdr3_aa: CASSLRTGYGYTF
cdr3_nt: TGTGCCAGCAGTTTACGGACGGGGTATGGCTACACCTTC
j_call: TRBJ1-2
clone_size: NA
v_call: TRBV27
d_call: NA

cdr3_aa: CASSRSRATNEKLFF
cdr3_nt: TGTGCCAGCAGCCGTTCTCGGGCAACTAATGAAAAACTGTTTTTT
j_call: TRBJ1-4
clone_size: NA
v_call: TRBV6-5
d_call: NA

cdr3_aa: CASSQSTGPGANVLTF
cdr3_nt: TGCGCCAGCAGCCAGTCGACAGGGCCTGGGGCCAACGTCCTGACTTTC
j_call: TRBJ2-6
clone_size: NA
v_call: TRBV4-3
d_call: TRBD1

cdr3_aa: CASSLTGGVNQPQHF
cdr3_nt: TGTGCCAGCAGCTTGACAGGGGGTGTCAATCAGCCCCAGCATTTT
j_call: TRBJ1-5
clone_size: NA
v_call: TRBV5-5
d_call: TRBD1

cdr3_aa: CASSFGKTQYF
cdr3_nt: TGTGCCAGCAGCTTCGGGAAGACCCAGTACTTC
j_call: TRBJ2-5
clone_size: NA
v_call: TRBV11-2
d_call: NA

cdr3_aa: CAWKKTGLAARDQETQYF
cdr3_nt: TGTGCCTGGAAAAAAACGGGACTAGCTGCGAGGGATCAAGAGACCCAGTACTTC
j_call: TRBJ2-5
clone_size: once
v_call: TRBV30
d_call: TRBD2

cdr3_aa: CASSPAEGAATYTGELFF
cdr3_nt: TGTGCCAGCTCACCAGCGGAAGGGGCGGCGACGTACACCGGGGAGCTGTTTTTT
j_call: TRBJ2-2
clone_size: NA
v_call: TRBV18
d_call: NA

cdr3_aa: CASGLEGQDNTF
cdr3_nt: TGTGCTAGTGGTTTGGAGGGACAGGACAACACCTTC
j_call: TRBJ1-2
clone_size: NA
v_call: TRBV12-5
d_call: TRBD1

cdr3_aa: CASSPLILASTDTQYF
cdr3_nt: TGTGCCAGCAGCCCATTAATCTTAGCGAGCACAGATACGCAGTATTTT
j_call: TRBJ2-3
clone_size: NA
v_call: TRBV7-9
d_call: NA

cdr3_aa: CASSQDPERNEQFF
cdr3_nt: TGTGCCAGCAGCCAAGATCCCGAGAGGAATGAGCAGTTCTTC
j_call: TRBJ2-1
clone_size: NA
v_call: TRBV3-1/TRBV3-2
d_call: NA

cdr3_aa: CASWTGSFNEKLFF
cdr3_nt: TGTGCCAGTTGGACTGGGAGCTTCAATGAAAAACTGTTTTTT
j_call: TRBJ1-4
clone_size: few
v_call: TRBV2
d_call: NA

cdr3_aa: CASSLNIIMNTEAFF
cdr3_nt: TGCGCCAGCAGCTTGAACATTATAATGAACACTGAAGCTTTCTTT
j_call: TRBJ1-1
clone_size: NA
v_call: TRBV5-1
d_call: NA

cdr3_aa: CASSLAVSSYNEQFF
cdr3_nt: TGTGCCAGCAGCCTAGCGGTAAGCTCCTACAATGAGCAGTTCTTC
j_call: TRBJ2-1
clone_size: NA
v_call: TRBV9
d_call: TRBD2

cdr3_aa: CAIGPTRGGTFRETQYF
cdr3_nt: TGTGCCATCGGTCCTACTCGCGGGGGGACCTTCCGAGAGACCCAGTACTTC
j_call: TRBJ2-5
clone_size: NA
v_call: TRBV10-3
d_call: TRBD2

cdr3_aa: CASSLATKGTQYF
cdr3_nt: TGTGCCAGCAGCTTAGCGACTAAGGGGACCCAGTACTTC
j_call: TRBJ2-5
clone_size: NA
v_call: TRBV7-9
d_call: NA

cdr3_aa: CASSQDTLAGDRTDTQYF
cdr3_nt: TGCGCCAGCAGCCAAGATACCCTAGCGGGGGACCGCACAGATACGCAGTATTTT
j_call: TRBJ2-3
clone_size: NA
v_call: TRBV4-3
d_call: TRBD2

cdr3_aa: CAISESGRGNTIYF
cdr3_nt: TGTGCCATCAGTGAGTCTGGCAGGGGAAACACCATATATTTT
j_call: TRBJ1-3
clone_size: NA
v_call: TRBV10-3
d_call: NA

cdr3_aa: CASSPVQGTEAFF
cdr3_nt: TGTGCCAGCAGTCCCGTACAGGGCACTGAAGCTTTCTTT
j_call: TRBJ1-1
clone_size: few
v_call: TRBV12-3/TRBV12-4
d_call: NA

cdr3_aa: CASSQRQGLGNEQFF
cdr3_nt: TGCGCCAGCAGCCAACGACAGGGGTTAGGGAATGAGCAGTTCTTC
j_call: TRBJ2-1
clone_size: NA
v_call: TRBV4-3
d_call: TRBD1

cdr3_aa: CASSLVGQGQYEQYF
cdr3_nt: TGTGCCAGCAGTTTAGTCGGACAGGGTCAGTACGAGCAGTACTTC
j_call: TRBJ2-7
clone_size: NA
v_call: TRBV27
d_call: TRBD1

cdr3_aa: CASSQPGGHGYTF
cdr3_nt: TGTGCCAGCAGTCAGCCGGGAGGACATGGCTACACCTTC
j_call: TRBJ1-2
clone_size: NA
v_call: TRBV11-1
d_call: NA

cdr3_aa: CASTQHEGFTDTQYF
cdr3_nt: TGTGCCAGCACCCAACACGAGGGTTTCACAGATACGCAGTATTTT
j_call: TRBJ2-3
clone_size: NA
v_call: TRBV9
d_call: NA

cdr3_aa: CASSPTFALYGYTF
cdr3_nt: TGTGCCAGCAGTCCCACTTTCGCGCTATATGGCTACACCTTC
j_call: TRBJ1-2
clone_size: NA
v_call: TRBV7-9
d_call: NA

cdr3_aa: CSVSGQAGTYEQYF
cdr3_nt: TGCAGCGTCTCGGGACAGGCGGGGACCTACGAGCAGTACTTC
j_call: TRBJ2-7
clone_size: NA
v_call: TRBV29-1
d_call: TRBD1

cdr3_aa: CASSGASGVTGTQYF
cdr3_nt: TGTGCCAGCTCAGGGGCTAGCGGGGTGACTGGTACGCAGTATTTT
j_call: TRBJ2-3
clone_size: NA
v_call: TRBV7-9
d_call: TRBD2

cdr3_aa: CASSARDTQYF
cdr3_nt: TGTGCCAGCAGTGCTAGAGATACGCAGTATTTT
j_call: TRBJ2-3
clone_size: NA
v_call: TRBV2
d_call: NA

cdr3_aa: CAIAGFDGTETGELFF
cdr3_nt: TGTGCCATCGCGGGGTTTGACGGGACAGAGACCGGGGAGCTGTTTTTT
j_call: TRBJ2-2
clone_size: NA
v_call: TRBV10-3
d_call: NA

cdr3_aa: CSASMGAGGYTF
cdr3_nt: TGCAGTGCTAGTATGGGGGCCGGCGGCTACACCTTC
j_call: TRBJ1-2
clone_size: NA
v_call: TRBV20-1
d_call: NA

cdr3_aa: CASSLRSAGISTETQYF
cdr3_nt: TGTGCCAGCAGTTTAAGGTCAGCAGGAATAAGCACAGAGACCCAGTACTTC
j_call: TRBJ2-5
clone_size: NA
v_call: TRBV28
d_call: NA

cdr3_aa: CASSLSGTSGGQETQYF
cdr3_nt: TGTGCCAGCAGCCTCTCCGGGACTAGCGGGGGGCAAGAGACCCAGTACTTC
j_call: TRBJ2-5
clone_size: NA
v_call: TRBV7-2
d_call: TRBD2

cdr3_aa: CATSTGLAGGKQYF
cdr3_nt: TGTGCCACCAGCACGGGACTAGCGGGAGGGAAGCAGTACTTC
j_call: TRBJ2-7
clone_size: NA
v_call: TRBV24-1
d_call: TRBD2

cdr3_aa: CASSPPTGSTDTQYF
cdr3_nt: TGTGCCAGCTCACCACCGACAGGGAGCACAGATACGCAGTATTTT
j_call: TRBJ2-3
clone_size: NA
v_call: TRBV18
d_call: TRBD1

cdr3_aa: CASEWGQGRQPQHF
cdr3_nt: TGTGCCAGCGAGTGGGGACAGGGCCGGCAGCCCCAGCATTTT
j_call: TRBJ1-5
clone_size: NA
v_call: TRBV2
d_call: TRBD1

cdr3_aa: CATSGQGDYEQYF
cdr3_nt: TGTGCCACCAGTGGACAGGGGGATTACGAGCAGTACTTC
j_call: TRBJ2-7
clone_size: NA
v_call: TRBV24-1
d_call: TRBD1

cdr3_aa: CASRSGGLQETQYF
cdr3_nt: TGTGCCAGCAGATCAGGGGGGCTGCAAGAGACCCAGTACTTC
j_call: TRBJ2-5
clone_size: NA
v_call: TRBV5-4
d_call: NA

cdr3_aa: CASSLTGGYEQYF
cdr3_nt: TGTGCCAGCAGCTTGACAGGGGGCTACGAGCAGTACTTC
j_call: TRBJ2-7
clone_size: NA
v_call: TRBV7-2
d_call: TRBD1

cdr3_aa: CASKLPGQEQFF
cdr3_nt: TGTGCCAGTAAGTTACCGGGTCAAGAGCAGTTCTTC
j_call: TRBJ2-1
clone_size: NA
v_call: TRBV19
d_call: NA

cdr3_aa: CASSQDRADTEAFF
cdr3_nt: TGTGCCAGCAGCCAAGACAGGGCAGACACTGAAGCTTTCTTT
j_call: TRBJ1-1
clone_size: few
v_call: TRBV4-2
d_call: NA

cdr3_aa: CSVFTNTEAFF
cdr3_nt: TGCAGCGTTTTTACAAACACTGAAGCTTTCTTT
j_call: TRBJ1-1
clone_size: NA
v_call: TRBV29-1
d_call: NA

cdr3_aa: CASGPKGARGETQYF
cdr3_nt: TGTGCTAGTGGGCCCAAGGGGGCTAGGGGAGAGACCCAGTACTTC
j_call: TRBJ2-5
clone_size: once
v_call: TRBV12-5
d_call: TRBD1

cdr3_aa: CASSLEVRQVEKLFF
cdr3_nt: TGCGCCAGCAGCTTGGAGGTCCGGCAGGTAGAAAAACTGTTTTTT
j_call: TRBJ1-4
clone_size: NA
v_call: TRBV5-1
d_call: NA

cdr3_aa: CASSFGTGGLMNTEAFF
cdr3_nt: TGTGCCAGTAGTTTCGGGACAGGGGGCCTCATGAACACTGAAGCTTTCTTT
j_call: TRBJ1-1
clone_size: once
v_call: TRBV19
d_call: TRBD1

cdr3_aa: CSVDGQGGNGYTF
cdr3_nt: TGCAGCGTCGACGGACAGGGAGGAAATGGCTACACCTTC
j_call: TRBJ1-2
clone_size: NA
v_call: TRBV29-1
d_call: TRBD1

cdr3_aa: CSASKNRVDEQYF
cdr3_nt: TGCAGTGCTAGTAAGAACAGGGTGGACGAGCAGTACTTC
j_call: TRBJ2-7
clone_size: NA
v_call: TRBV20-1
d_call: NA

cdr3_aa: CASRGQGLTEAFF
cdr3_nt: TGTGCCAGTAGGGGACAGGGACTAACTGAAGCTTTCTTT
j_call: TRBJ1-1
clone_size: NA
v_call: TRBV19
d_call: TRBD1

cdr3_aa: CASSQDSLTLGGYTF
cdr3_nt: TGCGCCAGCAGCCAAGATTCCCTAACCCTGGGCGGCTACACCTTC
j_call: TRBJ1-2
clone_size: NA
v_call: TRBV4-3
d_call: NA

cdr3_aa: CASSYRDSGRSPLHF
cdr3_nt: TGTGCCAGCAGTTACCGGGACTCGGGACGTTCACCCCTCCACTTT
j_call: TRBJ1-6
clone_size: NA
v_call: TRBV6-2/TRBV6-3
d_call: NA

cdr3_aa: CATSVTGADGYTF
cdr3_nt: TGTGCCACCAGTGTCACAGGGGCTGATGGCTACACCTTC
j_call: TRBJ1-2
clone_size: few
v_call: TRBV24-1
d_call: TRBD1

cdr3_aa: CASSDGTGRSGANVLTF
cdr3_nt: TGTGCCAGCAGTGACGGGACAGGGCGTTCTGGGGCCAACGTCCTGACTTTC
j_call: TRBJ2-6
clone_size: NA
v_call: TRBV2
d_call: TRBD1

cdr3_aa: CASSLNQASGGYEQYF
cdr3_nt: TGTGCCAGCAGCTTAAACCAGGCCAGCGGGGGCTACGAGCAGTACTTC
j_call: TRBJ2-7
clone_size: once
v_call: TRBV7-9
d_call: TRBD2

cdr3_aa: CASSHPGDYGYTF
cdr3_nt: TGCGCCAGCAGCCACCCAGGGGACTATGGCTACACCTTC
j_call: TRBJ1-2
clone_size: NA
v_call: TRBV4-1
d_call: NA

cdr3_aa: CASSWGQGSYEQYF
cdr3_nt: TGCGCCAGCAGCTGGGGACAGGGCTCCTACGAGCAGTACTTC
j_call: TRBJ2-7
clone_size: once
v_call: TRBV5-1
d_call: TRBD1